These 25 T cell receptor beta chains came from one sample sequenced in a study of blood T cell repertoires in COVID-19. Assay: immunoSEQ multiplex PCR; the TCRdb copy retains only in-frame clones and omits some. The sample includes 20,000 to 30,000 clones, more than 90% of them seen just once. The sequencing sample was made of peripheral blood. The source of these receptors is a human donor in a cohort sampled during active COVID-19.

The V and J genes are TRBV3-1 (or the pseudogene TRBV3-2) and TRBJ1-3; no clear D gene. The CDR3 has 15 residues. With 0 bases removed from V and 0 bases from J, the gap between germline ends came to 6 bases. Germline V lookup: CDR1 LGHDT, CDR2 YNNKEL (reference sequence). The CDR3 DNA reads TGTGCCAGCAGCCAAGATCCGGGCTCTGGAAACACCATATATTTT. Translation: CASSQDPGSGNTIYF.

V is TRBV5-1 and J is TRBJ2-1; 8 bases are shared with TRBD1. The V and J ends lost 0 bases and 6 bases, in that order; junction bases with no gene match: 5. The germline gives CDR1 SGHRS, CDR2 YFSETQ. The CDR3 consists of 15 residues. The CDR3 DNA is TGCGCCAGCAGCTTGGTGGACAGGGCGGCCAATGAGCAGTTCTTC. It codes for CASSLVDRAANEQFF. The full variable domain, rest sourced from reference TRBV5-1 and TRBJ2-1, is KAGVTQTPRYLIKTRGQQVTLSCSPISGHRSVSWYQQTPGQGLQFLFEYFSETQRNKGNFPGRFSGRQFSNSRSEMNVSTLELGDSALYLCASSLVDRAANEQFFGPGTRLTVL.

This chain connects TRBV6-6 to TRBJ1-2, with D perhaps TRBD1 (5 bases). Trimming shortened V by 7 bases and J by 8 bases, and 23 bases separated the two germline ends. The germline gives CDR1 MNHNY, CDR2 SVGAGI (reference sequence). There are 15 residues in the CDR3. Here the CDR3 DNA reads TGTGCCAGCACTCAGGGCGCTCAGGCAATCCGCGGCTACACCTTC. This encodes CASTQGAQAIRGYTF.

The chain couples TRBV7-2 to TRBJ2-3, with D uncertain. This CDR3 has 16 residues. Trimming left V 4 bases short and J 2 bases short, with 16 bases between. Germline values: CDR1 SGHTA, CDR2 FQGNSA. The CDR3 loop reads CASSSNPATYTDTQYF. Written as DNA, the CDR3 is TGTGCCAGCAGCTCAAACCCCGCAACCTACACAGATACGCAGTATTTT.

The J gene is TRBJ1-2, the V gene TRBV7-8; TRBD1 matches 7 bases. J gave up 5 bases and V 1 base, and 4 bases lay outside the gene matches. The CDR3 length is 14 residues. CDR1 and CDR2 (germline): SGHVS, FQNEAQ. The CDR3 DNA reads as TGTGCCAGCAGCTTAGATAACAGGGGATATGGCTACACCTTC. Its translation is CASSLDNRGYGYTF.

The V call is TRBV2, the J call TRBJ2-5; TRBD2 is a possible D gene (5 bases). The germline V and J ends were trimmed by 3 bases and 3 bases, with 8 bases remaining between them. In germline, CDR1 is SNHLY, CDR2 FYNNEI. This CDR3 is built from 13 residues. DNA of the CDR3: TGTGCCAGCAGTGAGATCGGGAAAGAGACCCAGTACTTC. It is translated as CASSEIGKETQYF.

This clone was seen a handful of times. CDR3 in DNA: TGTGCCAGTAGTATAGAAGGAGGGGAGACCCAGTACTTC. As protein: CASSIEGGETQYF. The rearrangement links TRBV19 to TRBJ2-5; the D gene is possibly TRBD2 (6 bases). Germline V CDR1 and CDR2: LNHDA, SQIVND (reference sequence). The CDR3 totals 13 residues. Trimming removed 0 bases from V and 5 bases from J, with 7 bases in between.

The chain has TRBV11-3 and TRBJ2-6; 7 bases line up with TRBD2. Trimming took 0 bases from V and 0 from J; bases not matched to a gene: 5. The CDR3 sequence is 18 residues long. Germline-derived CDR1 and CDR2 are SGHNT and YENEEA. The CDR3 DNA follows: TGTGCCAGCAGCTTAGATCTAGCGGCTGGCTCTGGGGCCAACGTCCTGACTTTC. It specifies CASSLDLAAGSGANVLTF. Complete variable domain (other parts from reference TRBV11-3 and TRBJ2-6): EAGVVQSPRYKIIEKKQPVAFWCNPISGHNTLYWYLQNLGQGPELLIRYENEEAVDDSQLPKDRFSAERLKGVDSTLKIQPAELGDSAVYLCASSLDLAAGSGANVLTFGAGSRLTVL.

This clone appeared once. The chain uses TRBV18 and TRBJ2-5, with TRBD1 identical over 9 bases. Germline CDR1 is KGHSH and CDR2 is LQKENI. CDR3 size: 16 residues. The V segment lost 4 bases and the J segment 1 base; nucleotides outside the gene matches: 7. In DNA form, the CDR3 reads TGTGCCAGCTCACGCCGGGACAGGGAAGGCCAAGAGACCCAGTACTTC. Its protein product is CASSRRDREGQETQYF.

V gene TRBV4-3 combines with J gene TRBJ1-2, with D possibly being TRBD1 (6 bases). The CDR3 spans 17 residues. Per germline, CDR1 LGHNA and CDR2 YSLEER. Trimming removed 3 bases from V and 0 bases from J, with 17 bases in between. The DNA for the CDR3 is TGCGCCAGCAGCCAGGACCCTCGGGGGGGCTCTAACTATGGCTACACCTTC. Translation gives CASSQDPRGGSNYGYTF.

The chain links TRBV11-2 to TRBJ1-6, with 7 bases aligning to TRBD1. The CDR3 runs 18 residues. J gave up 0 bases and V 5 bases, and 10 bases lay outside the gene matches. Germline lookup yields CDR1 SGHAT and CDR2 FQNNGV. The CDR3 DNA is TGTGCCAGCAGCACCCCACAGGGGTCGAGCTCCTATAATTCACCCCTCCACTTT. Amino acid sequence: CASSTPQGSSSYNSPLHF.

The chain joins TRBV7-9 to TRBJ1-6; D not resolved. Trimming pared 3 bases from V and 7 bases from J, leaving 10 bases between. CDR3 length equals 14 residues. From germline, CDR1 is SEHNR and CDR2 FQNEAQ (reference sequence). CDR3 sequence reads: CASSFGETNSPLHF. DNA for the CDR3: TGTGCCAGCAGCTTTGGTGAGACAAATTCACCCCTCCACTTT.

J is TRBJ1-2 and V is TRBV10-2, with D hard to call. The length of the CDR3 is 14 residues. V lost 0 bases and J 4 bases, leaving 9 bases between the germline ends. Germline values: CDR1 WSHSY, CDR2 SAAADI. CDR3 in DNA: TGCGCCAGCAGTGAGTCGGGCGGGATCTATGGCTACACCTTC. As protein: CASSESGGIYGYTF.

The chain links TRBV29-1 to TRBJ2-1, with 10 bases that match TRBD2. The ends lost 2 bases at V and 10 bases at J; junction bases unmatched: 5. The CDR3 extends over 13 amino acids. The V gene's germline CDR1 is SQVTM and CDR2 ANQGSEA. DNA of the CDR3: TGCAGCGTTGAATTCCTAGCGGGAGCCGAGCAGTTCTTC. Its translation: CSVEFLAGAEQFF.

The rearrangement uses TRBV27 and TRBJ2-2, with 12 nucleotides matching TRBD2. V shed 6 bases and J 5 bases; nucleotides not matched to a gene: 4. CDR1 is MNHEY and CDR2 is SMNVEV in the germline V gene (reference sequence). This CDR3 has 15 amino acids. CDR3 DNA: TGTGCCAGCAGACCGGGACTAGCGGGTACCGGGGAGCTGTTTTTT. It codes for CASRPGLAGTGELFF.

V gene TRBV2 combines with J gene TRBJ2-5; 8 bases map to TRBD2. V lost 6 bases and J lost 5; bases outside the gene matches: 11. The CDR3 is made up of 15 amino acids. Per germline, CDR1 SNHLY and CDR2 FYNNEI. The CDR3 bases are TGTGCCAGCAGGGAACTAGCGGACCTCCCGGAGACCCAGTACTTC. This sequence encodes CASRELADLPETQYF.

The chain has TRBV7-8 and TRBJ1-1, with D possibly being TRBD1 (6 bases). The CDR3 is 15 amino acids. CDR1 and CDR2 (germline): SGHVS, FQNEAQ. The V gene lost 6 bases and the J gene lost 6 bases, with 20 bases spanning the gap. The CDR3, as DNA: TGTGCCAGCAGAGCCCCCCGGGGGGAGGGGGCTGAAGCTTTCTTT. This codes for CASRAPRGEGAEAFF. The full variable domain, completed using reference TRBV7-8 and TRBJ1-1, is GAGVSQSPRYKVAKRGQDVALRCDPISGHVSLFWYQQALGQGPEFLTYFQNEAQLDKSGLPSDRFFAERPEGSVSTLKIQRTQQEDSAVYLCASRAPRGEGAEAFFGQGTRLTVV.

The chain links TRBV11-2 to TRBJ1-1, with D unresolved. The germline V gene encodes CDR1 SGHAT and CDR2 FQNNGV. V was pared by 1 base and J by 11 bases, with 17 bases between. The CDR3 has 14 residues. The CDR3 loop is CASSLVSGFGRAFF. The CDR3 DNA follows: TGTGCCAGCAGCTTAGTATCGGGTTTCGGGAGGGCTTTCTTT.

The chain has TRBV28 and TRBJ1-4; 8 bases match TRBD1. V trimming: 3 bases; J trimming: 8 bases; junction bases outside the gene matches: 5. The CDR3 length is 14 residues. The germline V gene encodes CDR1 MDHEN and CDR2 SYDVKM. CDR3 loop: CASSFRRTGEKLFF. Here the CDR3 DNA reads TGTGCCAGCAGTTTTCGCCGGACAGGGGAAAAACTGTTTTTT.

CDR3 sequence: CASSLEQGNSPLHF. The CDR3 DNA reads as TGTGCCAGCAGCTTGGAACAGGGAAATTCACCCCTCCACTTT. The genes are TRBV5-4 and TRBJ1-6; tentative D call: TRBD1 (6 bases). V gave up 0 bases and J gave up 7 bases, with 8 bases separating them. The CDR3 length is 14 residues. Germline assignment: CDR1 SGHNT and CDR2 YYREEE (reference sequence).

The chain uses TRBV18 and TRBJ1-6; 7 bases map to TRBD1. J lost 14 bases, V lost 5 bases, and 12 bases had no gene match. CDR3 length: 14 residues. Germline V gene sequence: CDR1 KGHSH, CDR2 LQKENI. This CDR3 reads CASSTTGVSGALHF. CDR3 nucleotide sequence: TGTGCCAGCTCAACAACAGGGGTATCCGGGGCCCTCCACTTT. The variable domain in full, with the rest retrieved from reference TRBV18 and TRBJ1-6, is NAGVMQNPRHLVRRRGQEARLRCSPMKGHSHVYWYRQLPEEGLKFMVYLQKENIIDESGMPKERFSAEFPKEGPSILRIQQVVRGDSAAYFCASSTTGVSGALHFGNGTRLTVT.

The chain has TRBV7-2 and TRBJ2-7, with D possibly matching TRBD2 (7 bases). Germline V gene lookup returns CDR1 SGHTA and CDR2 FQGNSA. Trimming cost V 2 bases and J 7 bases, with 24 bases left between them. This CDR3 has 17 residues. CDR3 nucleotide sequence: TGTGCCAGCAGCTTAAGGGGAGGGGACATATTCTATAGTGAGCAGTACTTC. Protein sequence: CASSLRGGDIFYSEQYF.

The chain carries TRBV7-5 and TRBJ1-2; TRBD1 is taken as the D call from the table, unchecked against the DNA. TRBV7-5 represents a pseudogene. The CDR3 has 16 amino acids. The CDR3 DNA is TGTGCCAGAAGCTTAGCCAGGGGGGTTAGAGGAGATGGCTACACCTTC. Translation: CARSLARGVRGDGYTF.

As concerns this clone: One end of the junction does not line up with germline, which may come from a read error. V gene TRBV20-1 combines with J gene TRBJ2-1; 9 nucleotides align to TRBD2. The CDR3 has 14 amino acids. CDR1 is DFQATT and CDR2 is SNEGSKA in the germline V gene (reference sequence). In DNA form, the CDR3 reads TGCAGTGCTAGTCAACTAGCGGGCTACAACGAGCAGTTCTTC. This codes for CSASQLAGYNEQFF.

The J gene is TRBJ2-1, the V gene TRBV12-5, with a tentative D call TRBD1 (6 bases). Deletions cut 1 base from V and 0 bases from J, with 13 bases between. CDR1 and CDR2 from the germline V gene are LGHNT and FRNRAP. The CDR3 totals 17 residues. This chain's CDR3 is CASGLDGWGHSYNEQFF. In nucleotides, the CDR3 is TGTGCTAGTGGTTTGGACGGGTGGGGACACTCCTACAATGAGCAGTTCTTC.